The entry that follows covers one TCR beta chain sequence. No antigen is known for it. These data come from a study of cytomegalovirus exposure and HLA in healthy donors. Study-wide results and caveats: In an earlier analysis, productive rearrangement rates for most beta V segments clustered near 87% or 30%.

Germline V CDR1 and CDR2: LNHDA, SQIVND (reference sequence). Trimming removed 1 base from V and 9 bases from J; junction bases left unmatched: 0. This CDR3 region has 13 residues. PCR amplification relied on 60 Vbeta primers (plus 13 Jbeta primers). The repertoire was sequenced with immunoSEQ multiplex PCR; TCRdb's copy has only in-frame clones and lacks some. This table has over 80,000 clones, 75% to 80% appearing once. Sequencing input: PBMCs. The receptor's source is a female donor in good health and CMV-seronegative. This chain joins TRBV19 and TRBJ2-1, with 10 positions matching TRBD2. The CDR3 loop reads CASSIGTSGEQFF. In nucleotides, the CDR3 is TGTGCCAGTAGTATAGGGACTAGCGGTGAGCAGTTCTTC. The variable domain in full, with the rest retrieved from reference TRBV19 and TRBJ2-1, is DGGITQSPKYLFRKEGQNVTLSCEQNLNHDAMYWYRQDPGQGLRLIYYSQIVNDFQKGDIAEGYSVSREKKESFPLTVTSAQKNPTAFYLCASSIGTSGEQFFGPGTRLTVL.